This T cell receptor beta chain was sequenced in a study of blood T cell repertoires in COVID-19. Study overall: T cells, B-cell-depleted T cells, or PBMCs provided the cDNA or gDNA that served as material.

The CDR3 is 14 residues long. After removal of 6 bases from V and 4 bases from J, the junction contained 8 bases not matched to a gene. Germline V gives CDR1 ENHRY, CDR2 SYGVKD. As originally analysed: Researchers report that nucleated cell counts were estimated from reference gene primer amplification. The data were produced by immunoSEQ multiplex PCR, yet TCRdb's version contains in-frame clones alone and is incomplete. The V and J calls and clone size were taken over from that table, and D and trimming were inferred from the DNA. This sample has over 250,000 clones; over 75% occur once, and the top ten carry 5.3%. Cohorts were determined from participant-reported clinical history. Resolution of symptoms, clearance, or two negative PCRs was present in recovered Cohort 3 donors.

Source material: PBMCs or T cells enriched from blood (not recorded which). The rearrangement joins TRBV10-3 to TRBJ1-2, with TRBD1 matching over 7 bases. This TCR came from a woman aged 25 to 39 who had recovered from COVID-19. DNA for the CDR3: TGTGCCATCAGGGCCCAGGGGGAAGGCTATGGCTACACCTTC. It specifies CAIRAQGEGYGYTF.